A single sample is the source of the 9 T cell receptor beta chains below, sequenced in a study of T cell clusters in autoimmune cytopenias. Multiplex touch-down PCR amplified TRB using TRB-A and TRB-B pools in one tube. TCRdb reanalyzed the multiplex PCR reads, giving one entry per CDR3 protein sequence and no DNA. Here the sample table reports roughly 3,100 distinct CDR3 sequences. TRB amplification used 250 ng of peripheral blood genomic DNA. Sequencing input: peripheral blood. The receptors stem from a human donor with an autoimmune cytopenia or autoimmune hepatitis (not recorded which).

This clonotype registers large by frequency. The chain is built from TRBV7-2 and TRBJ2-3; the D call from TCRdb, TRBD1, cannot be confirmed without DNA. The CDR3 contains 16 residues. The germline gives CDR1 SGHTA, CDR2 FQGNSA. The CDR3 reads CASSLVVARGSDTQYF.

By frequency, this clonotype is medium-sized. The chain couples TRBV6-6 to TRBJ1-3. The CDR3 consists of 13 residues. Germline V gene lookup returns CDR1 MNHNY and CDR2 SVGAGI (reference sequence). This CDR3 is CASSPSAGNTIYF.

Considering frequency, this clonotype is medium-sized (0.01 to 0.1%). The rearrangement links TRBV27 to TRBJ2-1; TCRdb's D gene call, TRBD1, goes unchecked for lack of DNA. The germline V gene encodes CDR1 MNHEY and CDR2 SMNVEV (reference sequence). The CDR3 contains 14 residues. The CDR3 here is CASMTAGAKGEQFF.

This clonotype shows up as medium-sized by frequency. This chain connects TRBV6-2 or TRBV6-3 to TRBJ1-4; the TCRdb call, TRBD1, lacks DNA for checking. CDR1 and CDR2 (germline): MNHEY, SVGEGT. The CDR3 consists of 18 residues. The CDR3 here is CASSYPAGGQHGGEKLFF.

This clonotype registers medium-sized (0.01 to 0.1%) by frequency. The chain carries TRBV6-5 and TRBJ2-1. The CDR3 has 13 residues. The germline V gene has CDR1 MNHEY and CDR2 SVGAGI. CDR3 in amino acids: CASSYGGYNEQFF.

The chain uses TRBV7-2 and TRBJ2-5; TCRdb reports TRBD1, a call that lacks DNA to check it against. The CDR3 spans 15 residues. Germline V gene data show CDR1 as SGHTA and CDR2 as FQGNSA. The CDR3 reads CASSLAGTDQETQYF. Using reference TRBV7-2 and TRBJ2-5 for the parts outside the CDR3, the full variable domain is GAGVSQSPSNKVTEKGKDVELRCDPISGHTALYWYRQSLGQGLEFLIYFQGNSAPDKSGLPSDRFSAERTGGSVSTLTIQRTQQEDSAVYLCASSLAGTDQETQYFGPGTRLLVL.

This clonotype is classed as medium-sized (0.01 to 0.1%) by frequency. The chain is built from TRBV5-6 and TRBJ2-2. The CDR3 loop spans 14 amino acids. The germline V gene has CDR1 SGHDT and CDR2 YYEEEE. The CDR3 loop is CASSLALVAGELFF.

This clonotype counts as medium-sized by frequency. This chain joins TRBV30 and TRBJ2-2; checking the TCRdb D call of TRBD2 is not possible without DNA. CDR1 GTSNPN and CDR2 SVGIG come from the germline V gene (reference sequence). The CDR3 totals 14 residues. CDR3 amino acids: CAWKRLAMIGELFF.

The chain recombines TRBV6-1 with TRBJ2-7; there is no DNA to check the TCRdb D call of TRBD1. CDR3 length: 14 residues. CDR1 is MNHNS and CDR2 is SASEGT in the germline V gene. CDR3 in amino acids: CASSGQGRIYEQYF.